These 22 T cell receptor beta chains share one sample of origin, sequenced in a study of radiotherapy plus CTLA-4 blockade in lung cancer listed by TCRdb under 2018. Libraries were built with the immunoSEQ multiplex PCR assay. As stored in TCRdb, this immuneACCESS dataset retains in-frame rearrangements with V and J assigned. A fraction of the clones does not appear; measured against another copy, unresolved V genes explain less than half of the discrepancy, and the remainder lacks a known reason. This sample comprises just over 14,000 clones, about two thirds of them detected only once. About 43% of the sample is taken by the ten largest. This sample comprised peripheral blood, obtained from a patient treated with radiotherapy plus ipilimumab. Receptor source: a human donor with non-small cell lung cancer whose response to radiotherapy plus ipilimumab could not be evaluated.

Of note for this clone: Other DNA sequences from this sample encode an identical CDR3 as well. The CDR3 region has the DNA TGTGCCAGCAGCTTGACAGACACCGGGGAGCTGTTTTTT. Residues: CASSLTDTGELFF. This sequence joins TRBV5-4 and TRBJ2-2; D is ambiguous. V was clipped by 1 base and J by 3 bases, with 4 bases between them. CDR3 size: 13 residues. In germline, CDR1 is SGHNT, CDR2 YYREEE (reference sequence).

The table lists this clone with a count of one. In nucleotides, the CDR3 is TGTGCCAGCATCGGGACAGGCGGCACTGAAGCTTTCTTT. Its protein product is CASIGTGGTEAFF. V and J are TRBV6-5 and TRBJ1-1, with 8 bases that match TRBD1. After removal of 7 bases from V and 4 bases from J, the junction contained 5 bases not matched to a gene. CDR1 is MNHEY, CDR2 SVGAGI, per germline. This CDR3 spans 13 amino acids.

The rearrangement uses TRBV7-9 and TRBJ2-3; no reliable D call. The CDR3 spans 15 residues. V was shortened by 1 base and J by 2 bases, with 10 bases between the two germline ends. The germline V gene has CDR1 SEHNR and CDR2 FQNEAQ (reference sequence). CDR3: CASSLGSPTTDTQYF. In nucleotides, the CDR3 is TGTGCCAGCAGCTTAGGTAGCCCTACCACAGATACGCAGTATTTT.

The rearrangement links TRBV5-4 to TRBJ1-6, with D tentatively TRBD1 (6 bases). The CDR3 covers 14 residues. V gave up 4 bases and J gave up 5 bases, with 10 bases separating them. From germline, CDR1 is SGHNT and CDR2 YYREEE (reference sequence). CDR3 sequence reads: CASSQDSNNSPLHF. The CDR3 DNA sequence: TGTGCCAGCAGCCAGGACAGCAATAATTCACCCCTCCACTTT.

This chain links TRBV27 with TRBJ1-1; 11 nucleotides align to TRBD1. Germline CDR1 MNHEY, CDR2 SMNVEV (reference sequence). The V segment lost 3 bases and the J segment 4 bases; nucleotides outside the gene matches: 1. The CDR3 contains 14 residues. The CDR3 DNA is TGTGCCAGCAGTTTGGGGACAGGGGGCACTGAAGCTTTCTTT. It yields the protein CASSLGTGGTEAFF.

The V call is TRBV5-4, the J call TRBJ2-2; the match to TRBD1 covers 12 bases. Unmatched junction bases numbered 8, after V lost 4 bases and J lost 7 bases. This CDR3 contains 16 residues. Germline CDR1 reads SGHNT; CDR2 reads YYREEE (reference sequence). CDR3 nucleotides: TGTGCCAGCAGCCCAGGTGGGACAGGGGGCATCGGGGAGCTGTTTTTT. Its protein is CASSPGGTGGIGELFF.

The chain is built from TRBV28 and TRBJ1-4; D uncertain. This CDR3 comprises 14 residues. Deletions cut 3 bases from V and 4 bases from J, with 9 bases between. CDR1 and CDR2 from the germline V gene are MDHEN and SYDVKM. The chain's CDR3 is CASSFVGSNEKLFF. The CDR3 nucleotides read TGTGCCAGCAGTTTCGTAGGGAGTAATGAAAAACTGTTTTTT.

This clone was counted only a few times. The CDR3 sequence: CASRKSGGDGYGYTF. DNA for the CDR3: TGTGCCAGCAGAAAAAGCGGGGGGGACGGCTATGGCTACACCTTC. The rearrangement joins TRBV7-2 to TRBJ1-2, with a weak D call TRBD1 (5 bases). Germline V gene lookup returns CDR1 SGHTA and CDR2 FQGNSA. The CDR3 is 15 amino acids. V was trimmed by 6 bases and J by 4 bases, leaving 18 bases between them.

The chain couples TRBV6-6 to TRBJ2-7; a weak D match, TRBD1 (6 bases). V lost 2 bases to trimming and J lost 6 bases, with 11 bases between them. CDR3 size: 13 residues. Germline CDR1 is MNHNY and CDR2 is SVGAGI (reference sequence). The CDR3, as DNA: TGTGCCAGCAGTTACAACAGGGAATCCGAGCAGTACTTC. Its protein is CASSYNRESEQYF.

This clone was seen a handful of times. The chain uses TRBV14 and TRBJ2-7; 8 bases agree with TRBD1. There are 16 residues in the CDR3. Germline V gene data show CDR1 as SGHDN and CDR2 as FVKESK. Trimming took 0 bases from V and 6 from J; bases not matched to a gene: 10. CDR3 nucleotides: TGTGCCAGCAGCCAAGATTGGGACAGGAACTGGGCCGAGCAGTACTTC. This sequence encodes CASSQDWDRNWAEQYF.

As DNA, the CDR3 is TGTGCCAGTAGTACCCCGGAACAAGCAGGCTATGGCTACACCTTC. Its translation: CASSTPEQAGYGYTF. The chain recombines TRBV19 with TRBJ1-2; unclear D gene. CDR1 is LNHDA, CDR2 SQIVND, per germline (reference sequence). The CDR3 length is 15 residues. Between the trimmed V and J ends, which lost 4 bases and 4 bases, there was a span of 16 bases.

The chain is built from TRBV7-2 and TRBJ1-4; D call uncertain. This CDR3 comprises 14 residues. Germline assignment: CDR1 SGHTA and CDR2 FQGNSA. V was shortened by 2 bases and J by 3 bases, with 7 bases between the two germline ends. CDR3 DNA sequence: TGTGCCAGCAGCTTATCAGGTTCTAATGAAAAACTGTTTTTT. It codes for CASSLSGSNEKLFF.

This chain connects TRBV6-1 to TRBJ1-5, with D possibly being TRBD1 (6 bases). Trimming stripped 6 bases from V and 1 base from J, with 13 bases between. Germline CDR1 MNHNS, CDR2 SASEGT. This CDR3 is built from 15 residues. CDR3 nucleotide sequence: TGTGCCAGCAGGCCAACAGGGATAAGCAATCAGCCCCAGCATTTT. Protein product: CASRPTGISNQPQHF.

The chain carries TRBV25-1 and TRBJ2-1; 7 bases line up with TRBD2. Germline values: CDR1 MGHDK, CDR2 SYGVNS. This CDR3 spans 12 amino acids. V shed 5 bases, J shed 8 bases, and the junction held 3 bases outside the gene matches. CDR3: CASSPREDEQFF. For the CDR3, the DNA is TGTGCCAGCAGTCCTCGGGAGGATGAGCAGTTCTTC.

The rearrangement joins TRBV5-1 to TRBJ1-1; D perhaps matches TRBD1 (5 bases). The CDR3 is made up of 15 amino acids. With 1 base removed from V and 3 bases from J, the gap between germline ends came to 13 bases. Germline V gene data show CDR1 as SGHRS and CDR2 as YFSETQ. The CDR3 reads CASSLMYKGDTEAFF. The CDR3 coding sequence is TGCGCCAGCAGCTTGATGTATAAAGGGGACACTGAAGCTTTCTTT.

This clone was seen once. CDR3 sequence reads: CATSRDQTGESGYTF. CDR3 bases: TGTGCCACCAGCAGAGACCAGACAGGGGAGAGTGGCTACACCTTC. V is TRBV15 and J is TRBJ1-2; 8 bases fit TRBD1. Losses at the gene ends were 0 bases for V and 7 bases for J; bases not matched to a gene: 7. The V gene's germline CDR1 is LNHNV and CDR2 YYDKDF (reference sequence). The CDR3 covers 15 residues.

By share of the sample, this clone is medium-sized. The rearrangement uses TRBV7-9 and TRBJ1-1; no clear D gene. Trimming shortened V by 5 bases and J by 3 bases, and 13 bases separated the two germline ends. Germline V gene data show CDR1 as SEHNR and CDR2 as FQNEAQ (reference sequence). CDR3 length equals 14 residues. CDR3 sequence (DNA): TGTGCCAGCAGCCGTCTGTCGGAGGACACTGAAGCTTTCTTT. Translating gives CASSRLSEDTEAFF.

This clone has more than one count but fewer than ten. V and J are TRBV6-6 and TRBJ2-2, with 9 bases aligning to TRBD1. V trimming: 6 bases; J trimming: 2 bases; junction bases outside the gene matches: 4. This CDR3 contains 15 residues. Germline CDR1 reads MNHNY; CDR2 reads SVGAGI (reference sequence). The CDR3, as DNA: TGTGCCAGCAGCCCGGGACAGGGAAACACCGGGGAGCTGTTTTTT. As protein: CASSPGQGNTGELFF.

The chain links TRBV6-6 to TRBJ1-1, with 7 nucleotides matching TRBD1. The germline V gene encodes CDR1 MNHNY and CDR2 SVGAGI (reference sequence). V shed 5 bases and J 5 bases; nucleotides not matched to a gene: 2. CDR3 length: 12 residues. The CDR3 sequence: CASSPGGTEAFF. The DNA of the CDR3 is TGTGCCAGCAGTCCAGGGGGGACTGAAGCTTTCTTT.

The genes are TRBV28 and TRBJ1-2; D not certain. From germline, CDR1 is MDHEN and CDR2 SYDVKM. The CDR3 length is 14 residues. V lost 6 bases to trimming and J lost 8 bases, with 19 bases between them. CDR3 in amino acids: CASSPTGVFWGYTF. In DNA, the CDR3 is TGTGCCAGCAGCCCTACCGGGGTCTTCTGGGGCTACACCTTC.

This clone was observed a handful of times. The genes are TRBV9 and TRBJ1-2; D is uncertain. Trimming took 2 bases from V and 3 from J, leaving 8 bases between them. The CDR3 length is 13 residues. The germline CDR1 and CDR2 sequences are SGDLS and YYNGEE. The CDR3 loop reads CASSVRQDYGYTF. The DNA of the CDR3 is TGTGCCAGCAGCGTTCGACAAGACTATGGCTACACCTTC.

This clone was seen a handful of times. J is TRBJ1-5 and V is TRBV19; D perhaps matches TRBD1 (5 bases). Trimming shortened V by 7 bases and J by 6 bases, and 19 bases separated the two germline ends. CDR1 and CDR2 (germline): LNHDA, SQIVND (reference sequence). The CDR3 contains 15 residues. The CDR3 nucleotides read TGTGCCAGTAAAATAGCGGGGCAGGGCGGTCAGCCCCAGCATTTT. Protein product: CASKIAGQGGQPQHF.